This TCR beta chain was profiled in a study of vaccination and CD4 T cells after COVID-19. On this clonotype itself: What it binds is not known.

J gave up 3 bases and V 5 bases, and 12 bases lay outside the gene matches. CDR3 length: 18 amino acids. CDR1 is MNHEY and CDR2 is SMNVEV in the germline V gene (reference sequence). Treatment specified: approximately nine-day PBMC culture with coronavirus spike peptide pools or control peptides (ViraFEST assay). The Oncomine TCR Beta short-read assay generated sequence data from the DNA of cultured CD4+ T cells. Using its own MiXCR run on the PCR reads, TCRdb lists one record per CDR3 protein. The table lists approximately 11,000 distinct CDR3 sequences, around 75% of them singletons, with about 13% in the top ten.

The chain joins TRBV27 to TRBJ2-3; 12 nucleotides agree with TRBD1. The sequenced sample consisted of CD4+ T cells from blood, cultured in vitro. The sequence derives from a human donor who had recovered from COVID-19. CDR3 amino acids: CASSLNLGTGGPTDTQYF. The DNA for the CDR3 is TGTGCCAGCAGTCTGAACCTAGGGACAGGGGGCCCGACAGATACGCAGTATTTT.